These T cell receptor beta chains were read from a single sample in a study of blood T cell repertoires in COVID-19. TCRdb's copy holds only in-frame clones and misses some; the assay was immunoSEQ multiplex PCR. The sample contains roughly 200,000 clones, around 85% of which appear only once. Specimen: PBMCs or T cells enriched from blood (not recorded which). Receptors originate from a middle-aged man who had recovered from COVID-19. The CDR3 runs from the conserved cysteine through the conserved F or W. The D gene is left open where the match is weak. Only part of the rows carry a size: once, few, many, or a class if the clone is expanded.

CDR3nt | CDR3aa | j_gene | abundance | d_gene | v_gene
TGTGCCAGTAGTGGATCGACTAGCAGCCGGTTCTTC | CASSGSTSSRFF | TRBJ2-1 | - | TRBD2 | TRBV19
TGTGCCAGCAGCCCCCGGACAGGGGGCACCGGGGAGCTGTTTTTT | CASSPRTGGTGELFF | TRBJ2-2 | - | TRBD1 | TRBV7-6
TGTGCCACCAGCAACCCAGGGTTTACTAGCGGGAGGTACGAGCAGTACTTC | CATSNPGFTSGRYEQYF | TRBJ2-7 | - | TRBD2 | TRBV15
TGTGCCAGCAGCTTGGGTGCGGGTTGGAGCACTGAAGCTTTCTTT | CASSLGAGWSTEAFF | TRBJ1-1 | few | - | TRBV5-4
TGTGCCAGCAGCTTAGTTTTTATAACATCCCTGTTTTTT | CASSLVFITSLFF | TRBJ2-2 | many | - | TRBV11-3
TGTGCCAGCGTGGGGGCGCGAGGGGCCAACGTCCTGACTTTC | CASVGARGANVLTF | TRBJ2-6 | - | - | TRBV28
TGTGCCAGCAGTGGGTTTTCCACAACCTTAACCTACGAGCAGTACTTC | CASSGFSTTLTYEQYF | TRBJ2-7 | - | - | TRBV25-1
TGTGCCAGCAGTAATATAATGAACACTGAAGCTTTCTTT | CASSNIMNTEAFF | TRBJ1-1 | few | - | TRBV28
TGTGCCAGCAGCTACACAGGCAGGGAGCTGTTTTTT | CASSYTGRELFF | TRBJ2-2 | once | - | TRBV7-3
TGTGCCAGCAGACCCGACTTCTCTTCGACCCCCAGCCATTTT | CASRPDFSSTPSHF | TRBJ1-3 | - | - | TRBV27
TGTGCCAGCAGCCCGGGGTCCCCCGGTAGCACTGAAGCTTTCTTT | CASSPGSPGSTEAFF | TRBJ1-1 | - | - | TRBV3-1/TRBV3-2
TGCGCCAGCTCTCTGGTAGTCTACGAGCAGTACTTC | CASSLVVYEQYF | TRBJ2-7 | once | - | TRBV10-2
TGTGCCTGGAGTGTACATAGCAATCAGCCCCAGCATTTT | CAWSVHSNQPQHF | TRBJ1-5 | - | - | TRBV30
TGTGCCAGCAGTTCCGGGACTAGCGGGAGCTCCTACGAGCAGTACTTC | CASSSGTSGSSYEQYF | TRBJ2-7 | - | TRBD2 | TRBV28
TGCAGCGTTGAAAAAACTAGCGGGAGCAACGAGCAGTACTTC | CSVEKTSGSNEQYF | TRBJ2-7 | - | TRBD2 | TRBV29-1
TGTGCCAGCAGCCTCGGGACTAGCGGGGACGAGCAGTACTTC | CASSLGTSGDEQYF | TRBJ2-7 | - | TRBD2 | TRBV3-1/TRBV3-2
TGCAGTGCTAGTAGACTAGCGGGAGGGTACAATGAGCAGTTCTTC | CSASRLAGGYNEQFF | TRBJ2-1 | - | TRBD2 | TRBV20-1
TGTGCCTGGAGTGGCCTTTTACCCCATGGACAGGGGGTCGGCAGTGAGCAGTTCTTC | CAWSGLLPHGQGVGSEQFF | TRBJ2-1 | - | TRBD1 | TRBV30
TGCGCCAGCAGCTTGGCCGTTCTAGCGGGAAGGGGGAGCACAGATACGCAGTATTTT | CASSLAVLAGRGSTDTQYF | TRBJ2-3 | - | TRBD2 | TRBV5-1
TGTGCCAGCACCCCGGACAGGGGGCGGCAGCCCCAGCATTTT | CASTPDRGRQPQHF | TRBJ1-5 | - | TRBD1 | TRBV2
TGTGCCACCGCCGACAAGACGAATTCACCCCTCCACTTT | CATADKTNSPLHF | TRBJ1-6 | - | - | TRBV19
TGTGCCAGCGGTCGGTATAATTCACCCCTCCACTTT | CASGRYNSPLHF | TRBJ1-6 | once | - | TRBV6-5
TGCGCCAGCAGCTCCTCGGCGGCGACCTACGAGCAGTACTTC | CASSSSAATYEQYF | TRBJ2-7 | once | - | TRBV5-1
TGTGCCAGCAGCCAACGAGGGCCGCTGACTAATGAAAAACTGTTTTTT | CASSQRGPLTNEKLFF | TRBJ1-4 | few | - | TRBV28
TGTGCCAGCAGGGTGAACAGGGGCATAGCCAAAAACATTCAGTACTTC | CASRVNRGIAKNIQYF | TRBJ2-4 | - | TRBD1 | TRBV28
TGTGCCAGCGGGCCAACCAATCAGCCCCAGCATTTT | CASGPTNQPQHF | TRBJ1-5 | - | - | TRBV12-3/TRBV12-4